This T cell receptor beta chain was captured by sequencing in a study of cytomegalovirus exposure and HLA in healthy donors. The primer mix had 60 Vbeta and 13 Jbeta primers. Data came from immunoSEQ multiplex PCR; TCRdb stores just in-frame clones and leaves some out. The sample contains 120,000 or so clones, roughly four fifths of which appear only once. This clone has just one count. Its antigen is unknown. The CDR3 sequence is 15 residues long. Germline assignment: CDR1 SGHNT and CDR2 YYREEE (reference sequence). Germline trimming cut 6 bases from V and 0 bases from J; bases unmatched to any gene: 3. Healthy donors of bone marrow made up the group. Study-level points and caveats: The productive fraction for most TCR beta V segments was about 90% or about 30% in an earlier analysis. Later, an analysis showed that TCR beta chains associated with HLA were more clonally expanded than others that were equally common. The study designated 150 or so TCR beta chains cytomegalovirus-associated.

The chain employs TRBV5-4 and TRBJ1-4; 9 bases are shared with TRBD1. This clonotype was obtained from a man aged 35-49 years in good health and CMV-seronegative. Sample: PBMCs. The CDR3: CASKRDRATNEKLFF. The CDR3 DNA reads TGTGCCAGCAAAAGGGACAGGGCAACTAATGAAAAACTGTTTTTT.